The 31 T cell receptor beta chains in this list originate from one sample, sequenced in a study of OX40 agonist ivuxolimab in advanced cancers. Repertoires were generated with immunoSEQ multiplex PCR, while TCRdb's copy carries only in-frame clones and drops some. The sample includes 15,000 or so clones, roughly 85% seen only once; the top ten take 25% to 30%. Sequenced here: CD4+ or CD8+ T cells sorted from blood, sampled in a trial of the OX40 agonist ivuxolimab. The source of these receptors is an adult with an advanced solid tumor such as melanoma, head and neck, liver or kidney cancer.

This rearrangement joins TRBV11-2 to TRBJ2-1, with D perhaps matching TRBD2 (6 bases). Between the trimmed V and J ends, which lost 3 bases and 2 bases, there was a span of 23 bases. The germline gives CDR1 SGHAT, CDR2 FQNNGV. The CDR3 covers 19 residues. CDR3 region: CASSFSGIQTGLTYNEQFF. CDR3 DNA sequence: TGTGCCAGCAGCTTCTCGGGAATTCAAACGGGACTTACCTACAATGAGCAGTTCTTC.

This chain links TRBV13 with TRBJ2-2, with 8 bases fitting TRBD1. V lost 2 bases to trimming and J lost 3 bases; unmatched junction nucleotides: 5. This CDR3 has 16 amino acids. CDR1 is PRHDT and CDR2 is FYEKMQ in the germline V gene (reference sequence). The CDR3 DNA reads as TGTGCCAGCAGCTTAAGGACAGGGAGAGACACCGGGGAGCTGTTTTTT. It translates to CASSLRTGRDTGELFF.

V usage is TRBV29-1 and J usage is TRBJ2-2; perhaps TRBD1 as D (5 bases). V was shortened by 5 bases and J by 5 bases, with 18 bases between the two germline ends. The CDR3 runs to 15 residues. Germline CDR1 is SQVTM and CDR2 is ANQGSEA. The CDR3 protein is CSVRERGIETGELFF. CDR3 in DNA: TGCAGCGTTCGAGAAAGGGGAATAGAGACCGGGGAGCTGTTTTTT.

In nucleotides, the CDR3 is TGTGCCAGCAGCTTAGAGGGGACGAGTGAGCAGTTCTTC. This encodes CASSLEGTSEQFF. This sequence joins TRBV7-9 and TRBJ2-1; D possibly uses TRBD1 or TRBD2 (5 bases each). Germline CDR1 SEHNR, CDR2 FQNEAQ (reference sequence). The CDR3 contains 13 residues. The V gene lost 1 base and the J gene lost 9 bases, with 10 bases spanning the gap.

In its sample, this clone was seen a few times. The CDR3 sequence: CASSPLTGGNTEAFF. The CDR3 bases are TGTGCCAGCAGCCCTCTGACAGGGGGGAACACTGAAGCTTTCTTT. This chain connects TRBV9 to TRBJ1-1; 9 bases are shared with TRBD1. The CDR3 totals 15 residues. Trimming at V came to 4 bases and at J to 1 base, leaving 5 bases not matched to a gene. Germline CDR1 is SGDLS and CDR2 is YYNGEE.

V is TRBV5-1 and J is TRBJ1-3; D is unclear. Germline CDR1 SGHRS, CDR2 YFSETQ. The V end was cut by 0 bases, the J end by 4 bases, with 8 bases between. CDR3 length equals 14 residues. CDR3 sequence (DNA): TGCGCCAGCAGCTTGGTGGCAGCCGGAAACACCATATATTTT. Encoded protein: CASSLVAAGNTIYF.

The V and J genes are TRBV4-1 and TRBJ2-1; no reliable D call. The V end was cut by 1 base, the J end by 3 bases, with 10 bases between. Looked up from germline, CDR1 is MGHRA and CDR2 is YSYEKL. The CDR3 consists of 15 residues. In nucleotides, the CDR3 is TGCGCCAGCAGCCAAGCCGGAAGTATCTACAATGAGCAGTTCTTC. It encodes CASSQAGSIYNEQFF.

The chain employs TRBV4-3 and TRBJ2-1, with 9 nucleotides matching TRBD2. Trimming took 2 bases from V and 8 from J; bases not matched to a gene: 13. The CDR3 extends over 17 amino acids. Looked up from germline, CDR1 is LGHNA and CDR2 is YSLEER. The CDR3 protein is CASSQNVGSGRIDEQFF. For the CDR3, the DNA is TGCGCCAGCAGCCAAAACGTAGGTAGCGGGAGAATAGATGAGCAGTTCTTC.

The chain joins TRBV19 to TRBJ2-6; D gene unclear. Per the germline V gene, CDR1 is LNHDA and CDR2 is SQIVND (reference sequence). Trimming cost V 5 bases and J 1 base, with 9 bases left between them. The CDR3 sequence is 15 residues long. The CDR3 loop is CASSLQLSGANVLTF. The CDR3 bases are TGTGCCAGTAGTCTACAGCTGTCTGGGGCCAACGTCCTGACTTTC.

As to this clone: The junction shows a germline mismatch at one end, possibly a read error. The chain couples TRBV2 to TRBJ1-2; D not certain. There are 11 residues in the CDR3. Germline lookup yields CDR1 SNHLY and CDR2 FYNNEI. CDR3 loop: CASNKAFLAWF. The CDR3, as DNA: TGTGCCAGCAACAAGGCTTTTCTCGCGTGGTTC.

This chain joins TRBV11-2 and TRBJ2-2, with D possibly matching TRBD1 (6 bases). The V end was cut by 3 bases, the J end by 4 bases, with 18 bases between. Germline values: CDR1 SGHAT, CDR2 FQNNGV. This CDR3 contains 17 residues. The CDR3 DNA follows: TGTGCCAGCAGCTTGGGCTCCGGTGGGGGCAGCACCGGGGAGCTGTTTTTT. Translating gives CASSLGSGGGSTGELFF.

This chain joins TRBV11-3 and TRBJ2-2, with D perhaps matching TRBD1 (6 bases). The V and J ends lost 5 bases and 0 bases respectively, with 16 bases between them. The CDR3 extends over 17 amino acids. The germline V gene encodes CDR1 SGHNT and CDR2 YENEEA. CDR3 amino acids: CASSQVWGLANTGELFF. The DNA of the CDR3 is TGTGCCAGCAGCCAGGTATGGGGGCTGGCGAACACCGGGGAGCTGTTTTTT.

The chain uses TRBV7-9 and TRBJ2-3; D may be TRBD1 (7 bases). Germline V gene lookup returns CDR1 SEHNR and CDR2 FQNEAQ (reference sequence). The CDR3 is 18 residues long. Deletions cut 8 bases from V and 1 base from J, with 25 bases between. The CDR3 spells CASGYRGKGIAGTDTQYF. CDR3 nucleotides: TGTGCCAGCGGATACAGGGGAAAAGGAATAGCGGGCACAGATACGCAGTATTTT.

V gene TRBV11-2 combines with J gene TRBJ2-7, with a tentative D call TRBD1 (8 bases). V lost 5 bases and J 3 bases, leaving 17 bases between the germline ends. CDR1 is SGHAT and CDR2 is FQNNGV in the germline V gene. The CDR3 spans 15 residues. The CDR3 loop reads CASSAGAGGSYEQYF. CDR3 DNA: TGTGCCAGCAGCGCGGGGGCAGGGGGCAGCTACGAGCAGTACTTC.

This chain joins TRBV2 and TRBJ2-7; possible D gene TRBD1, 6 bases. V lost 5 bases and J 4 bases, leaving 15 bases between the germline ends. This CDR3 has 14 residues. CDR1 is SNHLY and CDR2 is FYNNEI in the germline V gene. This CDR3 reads CASSIQGPGYEQYF. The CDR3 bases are TGTGCCAGCAGTATACAGGGTCCGGGTTACGAGCAGTACTTC.

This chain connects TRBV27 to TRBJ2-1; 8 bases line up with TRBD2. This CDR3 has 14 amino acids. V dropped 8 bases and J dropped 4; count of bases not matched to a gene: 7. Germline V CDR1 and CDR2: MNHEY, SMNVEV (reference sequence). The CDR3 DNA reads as TGTGCCAGCCGACTAGCGAACCCTTACAATGAGCAGTTCTTC. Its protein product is CASRLANPYNEQFF.

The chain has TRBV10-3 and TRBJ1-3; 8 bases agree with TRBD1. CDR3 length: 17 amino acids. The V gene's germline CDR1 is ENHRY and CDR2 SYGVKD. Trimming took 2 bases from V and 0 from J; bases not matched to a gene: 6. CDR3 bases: TGTGCCATCAGTGAGCCGGGACAGGCGTACTCTGGAAACACCATATATTTT. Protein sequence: CAISEPGQAYSGNTIYF.

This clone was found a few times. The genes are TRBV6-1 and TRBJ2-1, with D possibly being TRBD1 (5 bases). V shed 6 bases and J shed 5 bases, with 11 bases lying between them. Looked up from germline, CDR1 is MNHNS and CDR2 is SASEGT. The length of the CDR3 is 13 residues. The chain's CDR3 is CASSPDSNNEQFF. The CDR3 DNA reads TGTGCCAGCAGCCCCGACAGCAACAATGAGCAGTTCTTC.

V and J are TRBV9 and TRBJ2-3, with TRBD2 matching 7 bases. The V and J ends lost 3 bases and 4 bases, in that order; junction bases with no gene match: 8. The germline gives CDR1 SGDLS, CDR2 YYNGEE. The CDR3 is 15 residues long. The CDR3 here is CASSASGTEPDTQYF. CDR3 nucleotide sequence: TGTGCCAGCAGCGCGAGCGGGACGGAGCCAGATACGCAGTATTTT.

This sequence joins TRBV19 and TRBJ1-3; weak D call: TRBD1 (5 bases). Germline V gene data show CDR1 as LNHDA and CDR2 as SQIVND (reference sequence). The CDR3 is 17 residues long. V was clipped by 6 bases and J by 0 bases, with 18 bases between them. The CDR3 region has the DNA TGTGCCAGTAGAAGACAGCGAATGTCGAGCTCTGGAAACACCATATATTTT. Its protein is CASRRQRMSSSGNTIYF.

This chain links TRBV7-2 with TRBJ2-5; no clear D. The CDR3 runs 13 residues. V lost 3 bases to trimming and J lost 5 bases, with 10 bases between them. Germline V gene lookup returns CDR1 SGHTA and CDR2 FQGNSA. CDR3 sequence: CASSFSALETQYF. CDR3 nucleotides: TGTGCCAGCAGCTTTTCAGCGTTGGAGACCCAGTACTTC.

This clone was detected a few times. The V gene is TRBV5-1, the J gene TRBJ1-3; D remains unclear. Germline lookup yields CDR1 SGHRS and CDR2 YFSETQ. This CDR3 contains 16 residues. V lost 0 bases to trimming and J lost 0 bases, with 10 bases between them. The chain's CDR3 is CASSLERMSSGNTIYF. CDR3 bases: TGCGCCAGCAGCTTGGAGCGTATGAGCTCTGGAAACACCATATATTTT.

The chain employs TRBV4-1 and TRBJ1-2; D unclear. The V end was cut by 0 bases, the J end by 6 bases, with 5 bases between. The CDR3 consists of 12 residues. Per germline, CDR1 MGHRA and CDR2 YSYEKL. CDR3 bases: TGCGCCAGCAGCCAAGATGGCAATGGCTACACCTTC. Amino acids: CASSQDGNGYTF.

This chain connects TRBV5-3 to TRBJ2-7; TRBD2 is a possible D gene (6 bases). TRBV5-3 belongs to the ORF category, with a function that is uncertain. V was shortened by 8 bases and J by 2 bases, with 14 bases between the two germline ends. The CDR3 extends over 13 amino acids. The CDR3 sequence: CASTDTGAYEQYF. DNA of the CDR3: TGTGCCAGCACCGACACGGGGGCCTACGAGCAGTACTTC.

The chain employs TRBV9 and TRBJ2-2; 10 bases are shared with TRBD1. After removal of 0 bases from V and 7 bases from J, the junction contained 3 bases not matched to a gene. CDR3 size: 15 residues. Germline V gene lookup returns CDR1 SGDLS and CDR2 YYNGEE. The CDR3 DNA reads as TGTGCCAGCAGCGTAGAGGGACAGGGGATCGGGGAGCTGTTTTTT. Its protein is CASSVEGQGIGELFF.

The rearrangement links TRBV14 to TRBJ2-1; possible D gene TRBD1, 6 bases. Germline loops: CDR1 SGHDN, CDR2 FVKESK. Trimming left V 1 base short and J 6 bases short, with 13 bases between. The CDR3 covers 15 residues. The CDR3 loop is CASSQGLGQINEQFF. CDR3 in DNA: TGTGCCAGCAGCCAAGGTCTTGGACAGATCAATGAGCAGTTCTTC.

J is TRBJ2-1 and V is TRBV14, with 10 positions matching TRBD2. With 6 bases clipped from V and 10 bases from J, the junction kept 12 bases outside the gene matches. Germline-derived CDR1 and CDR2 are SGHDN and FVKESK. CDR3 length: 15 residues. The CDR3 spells CASRDSSGSSNEQFF. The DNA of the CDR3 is TGTGCCAGCAGAGACTCTAGCGGGAGTTCAAACGAGCAGTTCTTC. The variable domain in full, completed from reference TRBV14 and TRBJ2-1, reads EAGVTQFPSHSVIEKGQTVTLRCDPISGHDNLYWYRRVMGKEIKFLLHFVKESKQDESGMPNNRFLAERTGGTYSTLKVQPAELEDSGVYFCASRDSSGSSNEQFFGPGTRLTVL.

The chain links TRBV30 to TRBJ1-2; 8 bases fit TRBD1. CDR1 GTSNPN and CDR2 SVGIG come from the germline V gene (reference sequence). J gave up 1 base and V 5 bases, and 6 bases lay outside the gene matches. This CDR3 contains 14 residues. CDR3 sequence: CAWEGQGSNYGYTF. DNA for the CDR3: TGTGCCTGGGAAGGACAGGGCAGTAACTATGGCTACACCTTC.

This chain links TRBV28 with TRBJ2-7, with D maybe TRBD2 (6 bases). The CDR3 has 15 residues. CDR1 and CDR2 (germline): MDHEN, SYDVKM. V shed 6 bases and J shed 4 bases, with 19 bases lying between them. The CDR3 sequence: CASSRGTYTAYEQYF. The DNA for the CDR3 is TGTGCCAGCAGCCGCGGGACTTACACGGCGTACGAGCAGTACTTC.

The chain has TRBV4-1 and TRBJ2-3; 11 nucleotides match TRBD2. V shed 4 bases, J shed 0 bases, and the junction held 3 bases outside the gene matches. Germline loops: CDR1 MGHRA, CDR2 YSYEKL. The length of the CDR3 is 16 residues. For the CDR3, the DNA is TGCGCCAGCAGCCCTAGGACTAGCGGGAGCACAGATACGCAGTATTTT. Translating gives CASSPRTSGSTDTQYF.

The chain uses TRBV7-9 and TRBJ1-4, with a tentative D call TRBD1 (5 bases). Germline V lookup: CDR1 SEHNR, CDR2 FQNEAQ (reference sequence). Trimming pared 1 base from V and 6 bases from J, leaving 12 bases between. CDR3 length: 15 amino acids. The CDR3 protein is CASSLDGTEYEKLFF. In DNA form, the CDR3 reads TGTGCCAGCAGCTTAGACGGGACGGAATATGAAAAACTGTTTTTT.